Below, 3 T cell receptor beta chains from the same sample are listed, as sequenced in a study of PD-1 blockade in classical Hodgkin lymphoma. Brentuximab vedotin exposure varied, and every patient relapsed after autologous stem cell transplantation. Sequencing used immunoSEQ multiplex PCR; TCRdb keeps in-frame clones, though not all of them. The table includes roughly 100,000 clones, approximately 90% detected once. The material was peripheral blood mononuclear cells (PBMCs), obtained before the second cycle of nivolumab. The receptor source for this set is a human donor with classical Hodgkin lymphoma.

The gene calls are TRBV4-3 and TRBJ1-1; a possible D gene is TRBD1 (5 bases). The length of the CDR3 is 14 residues. Germline V gene lookup returns CDR1 LGHNA and CDR2 YSLEER. The V and J ends lost 1 base and 8 bases respectively, with 14 bases between them. CDR3 amino acids: CASSQGRDSREAFF. In DNA, the CDR3 is TGCGCCAGCAGCCAAGGTAGAGACAGTAGAGAAGCTTTCTTT.

The rearrangement joins TRBV28 to TRBJ1-1; D is undetermined. The CDR3 has 12 residues. Per the germline V gene, CDR1 is MDHEN and CDR2 is SYDVKM. V lost 7 bases to trimming and J lost 3 bases, with 9 bases between them. The CDR3 loop reads CASTETYTEAFF. In DNA, the CDR3 is TGTGCCAGCACCGAAACCTACACTGAAGCTTTCTTT. The full variable domain, rest sourced from reference TRBV28 and TRBJ1-1, is DVKVTQSSRYLVKRTGEKVFLECVQDMDHENMFWYRQDPGLGLRLIYFSYDVKMKEKGDIPEGYSVSREKKERFSLILESASTNQTSMYLCASTETYTEAFFGQGTRLTVV.

This rearrangement joins TRBV30 to TRBJ1-3; the D is unclear. V shed 2 bases and J shed 4 bases, with 18 bases lying between them. From germline, CDR1 is GTSNPN and CDR2 SVGIG (reference sequence). The CDR3 is 16 residues long. Here the CDR3 reads CAWSPNGPYSGNTIYF. The CDR3 DNA is TGTGCCTGGAGTCCTAATGGACCTTATTCCGGAAACACCATATATTTT.